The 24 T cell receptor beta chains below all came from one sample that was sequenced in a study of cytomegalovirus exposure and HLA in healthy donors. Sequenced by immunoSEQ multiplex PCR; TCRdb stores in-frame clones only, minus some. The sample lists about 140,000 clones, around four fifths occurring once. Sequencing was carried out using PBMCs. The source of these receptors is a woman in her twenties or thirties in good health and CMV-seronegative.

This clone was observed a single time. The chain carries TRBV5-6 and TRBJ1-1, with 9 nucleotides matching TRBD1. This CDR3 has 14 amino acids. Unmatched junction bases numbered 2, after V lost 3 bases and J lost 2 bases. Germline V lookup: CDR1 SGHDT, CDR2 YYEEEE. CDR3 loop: CASSSTGGNTEAFF. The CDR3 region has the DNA TGTGCCAGCAGCTCAACAGGGGGCAACACTGAAGCTTTCTTT. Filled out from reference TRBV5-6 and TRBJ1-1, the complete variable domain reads DAGVTQSPTHLIKTRGQQVTLRCSPKSGHDTVSWYQQALGQGPQFIFQYYEEEERQRGNFPDRFSGHQFPNYSSELNVNALLLGDSALYLCASSSTGGNTEAFFGQGTRLTVV.

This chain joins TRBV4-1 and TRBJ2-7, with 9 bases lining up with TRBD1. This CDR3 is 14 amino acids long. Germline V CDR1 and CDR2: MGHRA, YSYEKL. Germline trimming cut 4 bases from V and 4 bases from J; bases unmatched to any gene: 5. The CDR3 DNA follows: TGCGCCAGCAGCCGCCGGGACAGGGATTACGAGCAGTACTTC. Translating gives CASSRRDRDYEQYF.

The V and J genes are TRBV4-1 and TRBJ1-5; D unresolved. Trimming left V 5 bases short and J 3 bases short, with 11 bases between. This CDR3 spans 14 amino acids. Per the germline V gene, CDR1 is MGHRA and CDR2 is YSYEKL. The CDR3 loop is CASSSDTLNQPQHF. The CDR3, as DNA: TGCGCCAGCAGCTCCGACACCCTCAATCAGCCCCAGCATTTT.

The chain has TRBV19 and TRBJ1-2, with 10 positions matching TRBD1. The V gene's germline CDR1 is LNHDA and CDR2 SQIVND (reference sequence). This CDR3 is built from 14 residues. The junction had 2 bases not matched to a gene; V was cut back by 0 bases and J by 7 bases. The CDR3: CASSIERTGGGYTF. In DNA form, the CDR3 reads TGTGCCAGTAGTATAGAACGGACAGGGGGTGGCTACACCTTC. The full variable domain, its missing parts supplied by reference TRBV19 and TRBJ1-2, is DGGITQSPKYLFRKEGQNVTLSCEQNLNHDAMYWYRQDPGQGLRLIYYSQIVNDFQKGDIAEGYSVSREKKESFPLTVTSAQKNPTAFYLCASSIERTGGGYTFGSGTRLTVV.

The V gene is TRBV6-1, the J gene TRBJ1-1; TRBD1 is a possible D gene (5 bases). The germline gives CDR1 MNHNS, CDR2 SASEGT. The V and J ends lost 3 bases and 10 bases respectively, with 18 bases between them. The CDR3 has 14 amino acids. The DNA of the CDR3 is TGTGCCAGCAGTGAGGGTTTCAACCAAAGGGGAGCTTTCTTT. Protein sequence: CASSEGFNQRGAFF.

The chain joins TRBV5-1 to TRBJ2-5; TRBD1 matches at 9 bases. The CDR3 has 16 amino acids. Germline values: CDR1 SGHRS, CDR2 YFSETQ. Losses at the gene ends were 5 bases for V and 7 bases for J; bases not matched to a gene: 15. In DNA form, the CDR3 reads TGCGCCAGCAGTGTGTTTCGACAGGGGGGTTCGGGGACCCAGTACTTC. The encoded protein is CASSVFRQGGSGTQYF.

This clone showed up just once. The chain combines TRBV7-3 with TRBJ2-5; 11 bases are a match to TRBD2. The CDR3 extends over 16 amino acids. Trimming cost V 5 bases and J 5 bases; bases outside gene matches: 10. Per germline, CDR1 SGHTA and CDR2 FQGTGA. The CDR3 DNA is TGTGCCAGCAGCCCCTTAGGTAGCGGGGGGGCCGAGACCCAGTACTTC. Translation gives CASSPLGSGGAETQYF.

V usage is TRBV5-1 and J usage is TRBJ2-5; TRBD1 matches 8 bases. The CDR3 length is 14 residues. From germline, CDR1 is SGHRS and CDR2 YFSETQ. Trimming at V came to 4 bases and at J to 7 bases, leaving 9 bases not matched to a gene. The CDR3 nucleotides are TGCGCCAGCAGCGGCGGACAGGGAGAAGTGACCCAGTACTTC. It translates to CASSGGQGEVTQYF.

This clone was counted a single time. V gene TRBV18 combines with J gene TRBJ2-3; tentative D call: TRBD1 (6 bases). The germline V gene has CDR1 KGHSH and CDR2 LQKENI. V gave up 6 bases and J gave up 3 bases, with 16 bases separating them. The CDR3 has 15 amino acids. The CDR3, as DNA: TGTGCCAGCTCCCCCGTCCAGGGGAGAACAGATACGCAGTATTTT. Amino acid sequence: CASSPVQGRTDTQYF.

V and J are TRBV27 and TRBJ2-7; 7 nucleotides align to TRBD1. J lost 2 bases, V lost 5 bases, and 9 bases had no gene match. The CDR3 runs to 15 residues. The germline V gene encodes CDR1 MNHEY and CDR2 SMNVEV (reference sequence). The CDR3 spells CASSLLGTAPYEQYF. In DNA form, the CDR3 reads TGTGCCAGCAGTCTCCTCGGGACAGCTCCCTACGAGCAGTACTTC.

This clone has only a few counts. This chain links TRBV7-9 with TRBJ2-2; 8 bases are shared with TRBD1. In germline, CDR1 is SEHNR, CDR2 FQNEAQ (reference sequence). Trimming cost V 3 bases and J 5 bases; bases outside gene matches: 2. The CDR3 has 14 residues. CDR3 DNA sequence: TGTGCCAGCAGCTTCACAGGGGGGACCGGGGAGCTGTTTTTT. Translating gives CASSFTGGTGELFF.

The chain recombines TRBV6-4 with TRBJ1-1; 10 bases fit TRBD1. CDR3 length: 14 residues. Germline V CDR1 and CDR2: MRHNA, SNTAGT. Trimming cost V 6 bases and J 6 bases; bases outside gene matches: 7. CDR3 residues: CASSQTGGASEAFF. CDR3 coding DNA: TGTGCCAGCAGCCAGACAGGGGGCGCATCTGAAGCTTTCTTT.

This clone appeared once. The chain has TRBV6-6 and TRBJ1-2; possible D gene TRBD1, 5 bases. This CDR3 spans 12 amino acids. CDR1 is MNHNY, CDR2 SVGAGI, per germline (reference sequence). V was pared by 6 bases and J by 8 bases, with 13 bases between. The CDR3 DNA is TGTGCCAGCAGCCCTCAGGGAACAGGCTACACCTTC. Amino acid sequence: CASSPQGTGYTF.

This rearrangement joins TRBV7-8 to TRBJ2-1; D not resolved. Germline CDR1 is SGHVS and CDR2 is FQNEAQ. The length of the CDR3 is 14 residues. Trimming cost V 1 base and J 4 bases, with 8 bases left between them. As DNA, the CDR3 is TGTGCCAGCAGCTTAGGCCAGGTTTACAATGAGCAGTTCTTC. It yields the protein CASSLGQVYNEQFF.

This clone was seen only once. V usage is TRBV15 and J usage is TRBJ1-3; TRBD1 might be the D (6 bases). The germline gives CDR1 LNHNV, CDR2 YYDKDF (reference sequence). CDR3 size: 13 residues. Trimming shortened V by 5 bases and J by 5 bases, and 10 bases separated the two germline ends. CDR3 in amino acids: CATSPGDRNTIYF. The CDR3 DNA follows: TGTGCCACCAGCCCAGGGGATAGAAACACCATATATTTT.

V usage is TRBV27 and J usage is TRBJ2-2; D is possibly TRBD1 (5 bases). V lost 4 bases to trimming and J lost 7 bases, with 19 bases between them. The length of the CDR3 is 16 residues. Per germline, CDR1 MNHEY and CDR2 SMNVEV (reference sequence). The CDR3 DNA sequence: TGTGCCAGCAGTTCCCCGGCCAGGGCCTCCTACGGGGAGCTGTTTTTT. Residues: CASSSPARASYGELFF.

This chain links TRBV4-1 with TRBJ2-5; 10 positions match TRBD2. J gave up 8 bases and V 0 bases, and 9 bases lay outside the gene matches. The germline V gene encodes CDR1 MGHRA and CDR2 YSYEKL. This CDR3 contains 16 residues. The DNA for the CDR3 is TGCGCCAGCAGCCAAGATGAGGAACTAGCGGGGAATACCCAGTACTTC. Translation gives CASSQDEELAGNTQYF.

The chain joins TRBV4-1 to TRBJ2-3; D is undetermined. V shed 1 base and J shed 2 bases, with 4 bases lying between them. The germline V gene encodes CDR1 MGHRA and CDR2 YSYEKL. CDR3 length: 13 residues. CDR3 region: CASSQVFTDTQYF. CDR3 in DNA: TGCGCCAGCAGCCAAGTCTTCACAGATACGCAGTATTTT.

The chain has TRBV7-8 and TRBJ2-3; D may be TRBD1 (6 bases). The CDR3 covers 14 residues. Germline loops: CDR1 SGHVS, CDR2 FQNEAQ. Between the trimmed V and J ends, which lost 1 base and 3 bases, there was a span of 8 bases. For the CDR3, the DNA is TGTGCCAGCAGCTTAGTGGGGGCTACAGATACGCAGTATTTT. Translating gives CASSLVGATDTQYF.

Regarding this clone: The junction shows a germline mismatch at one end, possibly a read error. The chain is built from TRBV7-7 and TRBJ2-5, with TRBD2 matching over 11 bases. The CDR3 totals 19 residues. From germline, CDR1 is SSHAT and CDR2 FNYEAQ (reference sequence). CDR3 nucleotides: TGTGCTAGCAGCTCCCTGGCCCCTCATAGCGGGGGGGTTCTCGAGACCCAGTACTTC. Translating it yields CASSSLAPHSGGVLETQYF.

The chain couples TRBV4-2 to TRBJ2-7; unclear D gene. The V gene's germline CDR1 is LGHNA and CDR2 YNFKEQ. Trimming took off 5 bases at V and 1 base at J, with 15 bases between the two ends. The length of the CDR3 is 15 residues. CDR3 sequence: CASSNYVGGSYEQYF. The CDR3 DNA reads TGTGCCAGCAGCAATTACGTTGGCGGATCCTACGAGCAGTACTTC.

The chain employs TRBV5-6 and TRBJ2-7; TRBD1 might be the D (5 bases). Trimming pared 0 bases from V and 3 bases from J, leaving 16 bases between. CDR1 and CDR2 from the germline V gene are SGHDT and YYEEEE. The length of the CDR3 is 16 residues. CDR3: CASSLGNFQGSYEQYF. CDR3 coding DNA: TGTGCCAGCAGCTTGGGGAATTTCCAGGGTAGCTACGAGCAGTACTTC.

Here the CDR3 reads CASSYNAVATEAFF. CDR3 nucleotide sequence: TGTGCCAGCAGTTATAACGCAGTAGCCACTGAAGCTTTCTTT. J is TRBJ1-1 and V is TRBV6-5; D is uncertain. Deletions cut 3 bases from V and 4 bases from J, with 12 bases between. This CDR3 comprises 14 residues. Germline-derived CDR1 and CDR2 are MNHEY and SVGAGI.

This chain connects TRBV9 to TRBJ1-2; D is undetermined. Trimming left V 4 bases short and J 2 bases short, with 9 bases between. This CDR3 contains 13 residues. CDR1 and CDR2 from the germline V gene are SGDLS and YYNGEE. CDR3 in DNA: TGTGCCAGCAGCCGAGAGGTCAACTATGGCTACACCTTC. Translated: CASSREVNYGYTF.